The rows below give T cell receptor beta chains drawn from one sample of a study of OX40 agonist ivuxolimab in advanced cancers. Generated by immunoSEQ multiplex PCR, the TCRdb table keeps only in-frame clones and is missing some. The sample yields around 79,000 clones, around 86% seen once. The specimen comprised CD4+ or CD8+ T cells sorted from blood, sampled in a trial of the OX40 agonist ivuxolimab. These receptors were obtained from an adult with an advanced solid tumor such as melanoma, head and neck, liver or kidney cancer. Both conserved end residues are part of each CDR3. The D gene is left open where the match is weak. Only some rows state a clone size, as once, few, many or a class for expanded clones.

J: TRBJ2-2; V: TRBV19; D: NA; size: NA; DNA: TGTGCCAGTAGTAACCGGTGGGGGCGCGACACCGGGGAGCTGTTTTTT; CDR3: CASSNRWGRDTGELFF
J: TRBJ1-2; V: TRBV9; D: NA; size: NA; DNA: TGTGCCAGCAGCTCATCAGGGACAAACTATGGCTACACCTTC; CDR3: CASSSSGTNYGYTF
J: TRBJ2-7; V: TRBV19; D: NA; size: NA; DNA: TGTGCCAGTAGTGACCGTAGGAGGAGAAGCTACGAGCAGTACTTC; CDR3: CASSDRRRRSYEQYF
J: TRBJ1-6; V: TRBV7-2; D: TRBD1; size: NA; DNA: TGTGCCAGCAGCCCGCTGACAGGGAATAATTCACCCCTCCACTTT; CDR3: CASSPLTGNNSPLHF
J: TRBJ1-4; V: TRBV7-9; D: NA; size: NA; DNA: TGTGCCAGCAGCTTAGAACAAACAACTAATGAAAAACTGTTTTTT; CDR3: CASSLEQTTNEKLFF
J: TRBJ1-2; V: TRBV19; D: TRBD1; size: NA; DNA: TGTGCCAGTAGTACCCTGGACAGGGGCATCCGTAGCTATGGCTACACCTTC; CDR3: CASSTLDRGIRSYGYTF
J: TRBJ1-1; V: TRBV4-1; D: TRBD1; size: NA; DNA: TGCGCCAGCAGCCAAGTAGCAGGGGGGACTGAAGCTTTCTTT; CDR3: CASSQVAGGTEAFF
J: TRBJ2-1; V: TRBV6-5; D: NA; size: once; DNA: TGTGCCAGCAGTTCCCAAAGAGGGGGGCAGTTCTTC; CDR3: CASSSQRGGQFF
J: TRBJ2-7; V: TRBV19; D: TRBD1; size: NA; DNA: TGTGCCAGTAGTGGGACAGGGGGCGACGAGCAGTACTTC; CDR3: CASSGTGGDEQYF
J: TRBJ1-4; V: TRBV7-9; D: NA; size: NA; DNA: TGTGCCAGCAGCCCCTCAGGGACCGAAGGTGAAAAACTGTTTTTT; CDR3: CASSPSGTEGEKLFF
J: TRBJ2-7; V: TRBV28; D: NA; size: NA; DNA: TGTGCCAGCAGTTCTCACAGGAGCTCCTACGAGCAGTACTTC; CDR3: CASSSHRSSYEQYF
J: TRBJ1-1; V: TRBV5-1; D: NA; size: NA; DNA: TGCGCCAGCAGCTTGGATCGGGAGGGCACTGAAGCTTTCTTT; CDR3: CASSLDREGTEAFF
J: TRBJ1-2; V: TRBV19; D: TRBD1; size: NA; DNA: TGTGCCAGTAGTATAGAAGGGACAGGGAATGGCTACACCTTC; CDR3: CASSIEGTGNGYTF
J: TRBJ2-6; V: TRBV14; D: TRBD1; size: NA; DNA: TGTGCCAGCAGCCAAAATAGGGGACAGACCTTCTCCTCTGGGGCCAACGTCCTGACTTTC; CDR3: CASSQNRGQTFSSGANVLTF
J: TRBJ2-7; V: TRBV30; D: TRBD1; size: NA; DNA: TGTGCCTGGAGCCGGGACAGGGACTACGAGCAGTACTTC; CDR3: CAWSRDRDYEQYF
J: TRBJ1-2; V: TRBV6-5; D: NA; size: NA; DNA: TGTGCCAGCAGTTCCCGAGGGGGGGGCGCAGATGGCTACACCTTC; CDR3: CASSSRGGGADGYTF
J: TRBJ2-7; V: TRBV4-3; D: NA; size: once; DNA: TGCGCCAGCAGCCCCGGGGTAGCGTCGACCTACGAGCAGTACTTC; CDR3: CASSPGVASTYEQYF
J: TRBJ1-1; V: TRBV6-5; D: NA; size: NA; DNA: TGTGCCAGCAGTTACTCGGTCTTGTCTGAAGCTTTCTTT; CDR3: CASSYSVLSEAFF
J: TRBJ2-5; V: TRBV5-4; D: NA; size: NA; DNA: TGTGCCAGCAGCACCGGTGGCGTAGAGACCCAGTACTTC; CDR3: CASSTGGVETQYF
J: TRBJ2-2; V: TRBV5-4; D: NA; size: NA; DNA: TGTGCCAGCAGCTTGGTGGGAGGATCCGGGGAGCTGTTTTTT; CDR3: CASSLVGGSGELFF
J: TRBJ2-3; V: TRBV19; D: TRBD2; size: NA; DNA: TGTGCCAGTAGTATATACCGACTAGCGGGAGGTGCGGATACGCAGTATTTT; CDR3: CASSIYRLAGGADTQYF
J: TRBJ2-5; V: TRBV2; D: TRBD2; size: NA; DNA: TGTGCCAGCAGTGAACAGGGAGGGGCCCAAGAGACCCAGTACTTC; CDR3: CASSEQGGAQETQYF
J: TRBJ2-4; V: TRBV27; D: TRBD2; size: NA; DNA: TGTGCCAGCCGGGCGGGGGATACCAAAAACATTCAGTACTTC; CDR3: CASRAGDTKNIQYF
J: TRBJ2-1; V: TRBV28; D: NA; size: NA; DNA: TGTGCCAGCAGTTTCAACAATGAGCAGTTCTTC; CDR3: CASSFNNEQFF
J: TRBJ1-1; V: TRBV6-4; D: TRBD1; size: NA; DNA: TGTGCCAGCAGTCGGACAGGGAACACTGAAGCTTTCTTT; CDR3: CASSRTGNTEAFF
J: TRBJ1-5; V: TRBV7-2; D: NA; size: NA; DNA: TGTGCCAGCAGCTTAAGACAGGATCATCAGCCCCAGCATTTT; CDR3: CASSLRQDHQPQHF
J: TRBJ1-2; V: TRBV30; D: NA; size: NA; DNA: TGTGCCTGGAGTGTGGTGGGGCTCCTAACCTTATATAACTATGGCTACACCTTC; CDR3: CAWSVVGLLTLYNYGYTF
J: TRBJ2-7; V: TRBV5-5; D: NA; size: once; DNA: TGTGCCAGCAGCTTTACAGGAATCTACGAGCAGTACTTC; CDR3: CASSFTGIYEQYF
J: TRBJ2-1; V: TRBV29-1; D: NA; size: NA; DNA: TGCAGCGTTGCTCGTGGGACTTACAATGAGCAGTTCTTC; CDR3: CSVARGTYNEQFF
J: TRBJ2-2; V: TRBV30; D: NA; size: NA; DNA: TGTGCCTGGTCTCGGGGGCGCAACACCGGGGAGCTGTTTTTT; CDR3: CAWSRGRNTGELFF
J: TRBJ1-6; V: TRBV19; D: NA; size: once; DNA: TGTGCCAGTAGTGTCACACAACAGAGCTCCTATAATTCACCCCTCCACTTT; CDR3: CASSVTQQSSYNSPLHF
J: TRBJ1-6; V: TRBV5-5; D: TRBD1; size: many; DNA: TGTGCCAGCAGCTCCTCGGGACAGAATTCACCCCTCCACTTT; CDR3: CASSSSGQNSPLHF
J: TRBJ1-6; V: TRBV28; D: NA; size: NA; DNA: TGTGCCAGCAGTTTAGGGTTCGACAGGCCTAATTCACCCCTCCACTTT; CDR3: CASSLGFDRPNSPLHF
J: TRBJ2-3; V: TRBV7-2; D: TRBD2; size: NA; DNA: TGTGCCAGCAGCTTAGTATGGGGACTAGCGGAAGGTACGCAGTATTTT; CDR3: CASSLVWGLAEGTQYF
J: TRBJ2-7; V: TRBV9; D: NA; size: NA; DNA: TGTGCCAGCAGCGAACCCCAGGGTGGGTCCTACGAGCAGTACTTC; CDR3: CASSEPQGGSYEQYF
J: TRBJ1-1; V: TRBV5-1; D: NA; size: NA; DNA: TGCGCCAGCAGCCCCATCGCCGCAACGAACACTGAAGCTTTCTTT; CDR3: CASSPIAATNTEAFF
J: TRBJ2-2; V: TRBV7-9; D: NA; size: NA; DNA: TGTGCCAGCAGGAGGCTCACCGGGGAGCTGTTTTTT; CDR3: CASRRLTGELFF
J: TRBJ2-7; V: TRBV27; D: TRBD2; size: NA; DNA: TGTGCCAGCAAACGCCCGGGGGGGTCCTACGAGCAGTACTTC; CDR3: CASKRPGGSYEQYF
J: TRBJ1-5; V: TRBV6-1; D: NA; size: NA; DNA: TGTGCCAGCAGTGTCACGGAGGGTTATAGCAATCAGCCCCAGCATTTT; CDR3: CASSVTEGYSNQPQHF
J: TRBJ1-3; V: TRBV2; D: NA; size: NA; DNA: TGTGCCAGCAGTGAGGAGGGGACCATATATTTT; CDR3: CASSEEGTIYF
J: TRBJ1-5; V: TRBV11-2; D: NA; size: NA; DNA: TGTGCCAGCAGCTCAGGCCTCAGGGCTAATCAGCCCCAGCATTTT; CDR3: CASSSGLRANQPQHF
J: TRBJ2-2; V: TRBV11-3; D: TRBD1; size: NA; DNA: TGTGCCAGCAGCTTGGACAGGGCCGACACCGGGGAGCTGTTTTTT; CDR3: CASSLDRADTGELFF
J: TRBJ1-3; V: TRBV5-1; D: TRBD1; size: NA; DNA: TGCGCCAGCAGTGGGACAGGGGATCTCCGGGCTGGAAACACCATATATTTT; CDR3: CASSGTGDLRAGNTIYF
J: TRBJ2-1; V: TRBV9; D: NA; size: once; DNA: TGTGCCAGCAGCGTAGGAGCCACTGGTCAGGATGAGCAGTTCTTC; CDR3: CASSVGATGQDEQFF
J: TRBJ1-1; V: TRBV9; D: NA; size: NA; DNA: TGTGCCAGCAGCTCGAGCAGAACGGGACGGATGAACACTGAAGCTTTCTTT; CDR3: CASSSSRTGRMNTEAFF
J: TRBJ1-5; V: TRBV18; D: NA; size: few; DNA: TGTGCCAGCTCACCCCTGGGCGGGGGAATCAATCAGCCCCAGCATTTT; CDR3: CASSPLGGGINQPQHF
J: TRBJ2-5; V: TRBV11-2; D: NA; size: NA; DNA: TGTGCCAGCAGCTTAGGACCCTCCGCCCAGTACTTC; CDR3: CASSLGPSAQYF
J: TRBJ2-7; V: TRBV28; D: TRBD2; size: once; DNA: TGTGCCGCCGAGTCCCGGGAGGGCAGTTACGAGCAGTACTTC; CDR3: CAAESREGSYEQYF
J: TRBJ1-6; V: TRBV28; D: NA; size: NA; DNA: TGTGCCAGCACTGCCCCGGTTGGACCCCTCCACTTT; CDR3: CASTAPVGPLHF
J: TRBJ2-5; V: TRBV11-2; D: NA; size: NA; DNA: TGTGCCAGCAGCTTACACCCAAGGGGTCAAGAGACCCAGTACTTC; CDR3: CASSLHPRGQETQYF
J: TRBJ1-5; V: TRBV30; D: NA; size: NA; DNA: TGTGCCTGGAGTGTTCGCGGGCAAGGGCCTCAGCCCCAGCATTTT; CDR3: CAWSVRGQGPQPQHF
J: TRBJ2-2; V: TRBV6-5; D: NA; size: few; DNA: TGTGCCAGCAGTTATCAGGACACCGGGGAGCTGTTTTTT; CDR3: CASSYQDTGELFF
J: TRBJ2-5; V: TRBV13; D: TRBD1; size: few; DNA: TGTGCCAGCAGCCTAGGGACAGGAGGGAAAGAGACCCAGTACTTC; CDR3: CASSLGTGGKETQYF
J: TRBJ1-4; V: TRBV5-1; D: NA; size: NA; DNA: TGCGCCAGCAGCTTGGGGCCTCAAGCTAATGAAAAACTGTTTTTT; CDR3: CASSLGPQANEKLFF
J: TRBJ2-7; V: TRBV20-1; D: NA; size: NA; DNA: TGCAGTGCTAGTGGGCAGTTAGAGCAGTACTTC; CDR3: CSASGQLEQYF